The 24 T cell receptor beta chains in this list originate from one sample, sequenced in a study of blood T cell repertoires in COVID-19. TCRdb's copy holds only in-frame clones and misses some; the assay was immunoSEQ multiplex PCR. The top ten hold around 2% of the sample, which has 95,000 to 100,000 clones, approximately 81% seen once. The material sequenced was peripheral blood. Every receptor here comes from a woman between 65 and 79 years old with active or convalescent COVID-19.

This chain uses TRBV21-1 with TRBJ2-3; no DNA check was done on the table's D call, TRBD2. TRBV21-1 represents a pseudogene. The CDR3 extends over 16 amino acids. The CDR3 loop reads CASSVQPGLAKDTQYF. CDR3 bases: TGTGCCAGCAGCGTTCAACCGGGACTAGCAAAAGATACGCAGTATTTT.

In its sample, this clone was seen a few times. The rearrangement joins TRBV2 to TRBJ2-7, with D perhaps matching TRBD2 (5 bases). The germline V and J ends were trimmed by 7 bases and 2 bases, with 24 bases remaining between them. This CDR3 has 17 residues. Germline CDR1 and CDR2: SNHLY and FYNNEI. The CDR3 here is CASKNPTRGKKTYEQYF. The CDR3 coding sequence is TGTGCCAGCAAGAATCCTACTCGGGGTAAAAAAACCTACGAGCAGTACTTC.

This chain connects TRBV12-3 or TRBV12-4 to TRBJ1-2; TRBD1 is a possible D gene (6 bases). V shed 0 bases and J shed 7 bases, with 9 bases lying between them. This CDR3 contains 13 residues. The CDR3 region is CASSLADRPGYTF. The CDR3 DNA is TGTGCCAGCAGTTTAGCCGACAGGCCTGGCTACACCTTC.

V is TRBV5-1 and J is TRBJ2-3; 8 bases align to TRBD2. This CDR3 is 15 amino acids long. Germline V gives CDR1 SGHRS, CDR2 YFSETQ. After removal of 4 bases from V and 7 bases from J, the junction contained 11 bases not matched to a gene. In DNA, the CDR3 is TGCGCCAGCAGCACAAGCGGGAGTGGGGGGAATACGCAGTATTTT. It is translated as CASSTSGSGGNTQYF.

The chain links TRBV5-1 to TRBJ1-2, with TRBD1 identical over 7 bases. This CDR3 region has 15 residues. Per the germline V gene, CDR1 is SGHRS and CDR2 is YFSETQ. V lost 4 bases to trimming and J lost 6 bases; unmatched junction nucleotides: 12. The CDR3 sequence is CASSRWDRLFDGYTF. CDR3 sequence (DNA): TGCGCCAGCAGCAGGTGGGACAGACTTTTCGATGGCTACACCTTC.

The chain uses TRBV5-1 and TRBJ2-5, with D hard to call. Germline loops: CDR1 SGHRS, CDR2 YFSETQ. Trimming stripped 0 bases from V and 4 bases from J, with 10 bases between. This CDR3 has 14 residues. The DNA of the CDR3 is TGCGCCAGCAGCTTGGCTTCTTACATAGAGACCCAGTACTTC. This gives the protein CASSLASYIETQYF.

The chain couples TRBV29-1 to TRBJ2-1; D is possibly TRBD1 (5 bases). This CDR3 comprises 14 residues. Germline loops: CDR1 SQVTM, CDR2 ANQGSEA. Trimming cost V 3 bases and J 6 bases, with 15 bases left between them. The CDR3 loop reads CSVDGRIRGNEQFF. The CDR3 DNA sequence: TGCAGCGTTGATGGTCGGATAAGGGGCAATGAGCAGTTCTTC.

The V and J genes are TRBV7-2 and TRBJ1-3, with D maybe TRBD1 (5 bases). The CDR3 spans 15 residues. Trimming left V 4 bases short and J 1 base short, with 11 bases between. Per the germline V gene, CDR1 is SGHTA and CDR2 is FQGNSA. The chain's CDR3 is CASSYVDSSGNTIYF. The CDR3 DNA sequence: TGTGCCAGCAGCTACGTAGACAGTTCTGGAAACACCATATATTTT.

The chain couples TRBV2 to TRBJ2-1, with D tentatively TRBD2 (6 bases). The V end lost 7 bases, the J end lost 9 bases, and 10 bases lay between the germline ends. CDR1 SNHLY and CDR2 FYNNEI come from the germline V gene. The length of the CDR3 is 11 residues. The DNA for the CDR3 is TGTGCCAGCAAACTTAGCGGTGAGCAGTTCTTC. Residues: CASKLSGEQFF.

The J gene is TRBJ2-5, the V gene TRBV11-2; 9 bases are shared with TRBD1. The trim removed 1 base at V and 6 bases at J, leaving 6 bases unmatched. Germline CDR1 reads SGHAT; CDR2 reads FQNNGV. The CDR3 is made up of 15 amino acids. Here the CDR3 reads CASSLGTGGFKTQYF. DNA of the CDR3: TGTGCCAGCAGCTTAGGAACAGGGGGCTTCAAGACCCAGTACTTC.

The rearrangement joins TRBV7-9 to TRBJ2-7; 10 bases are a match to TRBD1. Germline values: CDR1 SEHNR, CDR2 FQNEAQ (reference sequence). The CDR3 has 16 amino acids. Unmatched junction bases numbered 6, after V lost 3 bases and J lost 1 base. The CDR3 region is CASSFSGTGVSYEQYF. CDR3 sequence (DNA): TGTGCCAGCAGCTTCTCCGGGACAGGGGTATCCTACGAGCAGTACTTC.

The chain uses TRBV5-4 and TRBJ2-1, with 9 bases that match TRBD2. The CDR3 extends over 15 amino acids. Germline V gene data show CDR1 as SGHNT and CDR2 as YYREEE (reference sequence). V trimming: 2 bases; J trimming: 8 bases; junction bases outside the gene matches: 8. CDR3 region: CASSFGAGGVDEQFF. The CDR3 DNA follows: TGTGCCAGCAGCTTTGGGGCGGGAGGGGTCGATGAGCAGTTCTTC.

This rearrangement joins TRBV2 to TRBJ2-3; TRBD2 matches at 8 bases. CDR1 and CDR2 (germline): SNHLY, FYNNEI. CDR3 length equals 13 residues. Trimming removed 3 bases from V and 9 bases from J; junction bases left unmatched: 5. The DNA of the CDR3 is TGTGCCAGCAGTGAGGCGGGAGGACGGACGCAGTATTTT. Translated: CASSEAGGRTQYF. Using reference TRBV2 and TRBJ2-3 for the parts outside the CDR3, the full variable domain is EPEVTQTPSHQVTQMGQEVILRCVPISNHLYFYWYRQILGQKVEFLVSFYNNEISEKSEIFDDQFSVERPDGSNFTLKIRSTKLEDSAMYFCASSEAGGRTQYFGPGTRLTVL.

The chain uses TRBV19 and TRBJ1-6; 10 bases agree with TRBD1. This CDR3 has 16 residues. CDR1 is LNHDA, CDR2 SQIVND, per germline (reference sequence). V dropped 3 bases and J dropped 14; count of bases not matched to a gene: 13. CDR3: CASSMSGTGAPKALHF. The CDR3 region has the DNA TGTGCCAGTAGTATGTCTGGGACAGGGGCCCCCAAGGCCCTCCACTTT.

CDR3 nucleotides: TGTGCCAGCAGTTTAGGTGCGGGGGGAGAGGTGAATGAGCAGTTCTTC. Protein: CASSLGAGGEVNEQFF. V is TRBV28 and J is TRBJ2-1; 8 bases fit TRBD2. This CDR3 is 16 amino acids long. Germline loops: CDR1 MDHEN, CDR2 SYDVKM. V trimming: 2 bases; J trimming: 7 bases; junction bases outside the gene matches: 10.

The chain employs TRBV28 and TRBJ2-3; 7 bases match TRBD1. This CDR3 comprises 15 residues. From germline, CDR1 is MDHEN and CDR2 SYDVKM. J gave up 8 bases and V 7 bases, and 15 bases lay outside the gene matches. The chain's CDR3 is CASISDRVPQGTQYF. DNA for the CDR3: TGTGCCAGCATATCAGACAGGGTCCCCCAAGGTACGCAGTATTTT.

The CDR3 DNA reads TGTGCCAGCAGCCGGGGGGGTGATTCCAATGAGCAGTTCTTC. Amino acids: CASSRGGDSNEQFF. The V and J genes are TRBV4-2 and TRBJ2-1, with TRBD2 matching over 7 bases. There are 14 residues in the CDR3. The junction had 6 bases not matched to a gene; V was cut back by 4 bases and J by 6 bases. Germline V gene sequence: CDR1 LGHNA, CDR2 YNFKEQ.

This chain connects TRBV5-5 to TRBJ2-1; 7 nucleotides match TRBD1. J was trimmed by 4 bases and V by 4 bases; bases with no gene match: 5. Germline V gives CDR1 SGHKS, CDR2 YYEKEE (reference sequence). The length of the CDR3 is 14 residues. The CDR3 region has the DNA TGTGCCAGCAGCCCCGGGACAGCATACAATGAGCAGTTCTTC. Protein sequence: CASSPGTAYNEQFF.

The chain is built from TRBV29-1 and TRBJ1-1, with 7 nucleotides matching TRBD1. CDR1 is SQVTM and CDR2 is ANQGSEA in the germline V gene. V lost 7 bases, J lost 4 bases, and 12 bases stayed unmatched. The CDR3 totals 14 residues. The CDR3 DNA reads TGCAGCGCTGAGGGGCGGCAGGGGGTCACTGAAGCTTTCTTT. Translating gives CSAEGRQGVTEAFF.

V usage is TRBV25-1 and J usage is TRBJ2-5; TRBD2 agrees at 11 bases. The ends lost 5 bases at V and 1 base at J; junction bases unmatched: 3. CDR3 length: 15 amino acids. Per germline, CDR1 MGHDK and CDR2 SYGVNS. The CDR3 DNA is TGTGCCAGCAGTTGGGGACTAGCGGCCCAAGAGACCCAGTACTTC. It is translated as CASSWGLAAQETQYF.

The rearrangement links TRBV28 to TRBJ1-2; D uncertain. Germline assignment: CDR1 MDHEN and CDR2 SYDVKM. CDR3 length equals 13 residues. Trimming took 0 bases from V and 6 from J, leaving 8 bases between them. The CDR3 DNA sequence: TGTGCCAGCAGTTTATGGGGTCGGGATGGCTACACCTTC. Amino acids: CASSLWGRDGYTF.

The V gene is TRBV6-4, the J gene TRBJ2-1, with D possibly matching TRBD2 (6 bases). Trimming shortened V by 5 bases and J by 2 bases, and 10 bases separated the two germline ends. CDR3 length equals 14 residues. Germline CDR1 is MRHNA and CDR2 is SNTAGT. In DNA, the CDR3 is TGTGCCAGCAGTCGGGAGTCGACCTACAATGAGCAGTTCTTC. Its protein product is CASSRESTYNEQFF.

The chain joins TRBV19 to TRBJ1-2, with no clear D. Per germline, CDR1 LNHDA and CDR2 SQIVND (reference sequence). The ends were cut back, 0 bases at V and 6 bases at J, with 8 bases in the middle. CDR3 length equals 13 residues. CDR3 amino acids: CASSIDYGDGYTF. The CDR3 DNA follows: TGTGCCAGTAGTATAGATTACGGGGATGGCTACACCTTC.

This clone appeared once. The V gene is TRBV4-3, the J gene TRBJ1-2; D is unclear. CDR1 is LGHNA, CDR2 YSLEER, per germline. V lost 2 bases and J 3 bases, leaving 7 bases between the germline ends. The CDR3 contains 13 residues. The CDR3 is CASSQLVYYGYTF. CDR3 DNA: TGCGCCAGCAGCCAACTCGTTTACTATGGCTACACCTTC.